This TCR beta chain was identified during a study of OX40 agonist ivuxolimab in advanced cancers. Overall study: Patients were roughly 83% male with ages roughly 20 to 80, mean 60. Eligibility rules accepted prior anti-PD-1, anti-PD-L1 or anti-CTLA-4 therapy, and 30% to 40% had some. Study-level findings and limits: Both blood CD4+ and CD8+ T cells showed clonal growth by week 6 at 0.1 to 3.0 mg/kg.

The germline V and J ends were trimmed by 6 bases and 2 bases, with 10 bases remaining between them. Germline-derived CDR1 and CDR2 are SNHLY and FYNNEI. The CDR3 covers 13 residues. Details on this clone: No antigen is known for it.

Profiling relied on immunoSEQ multiplex PCR, and the TCRdb table lists in-frame clones only, not all of them. The sample consists of around 62,000 clones, about 88% of them appearing once. Excluded were patients having autoimmune disease history or systemic immunosuppression. The TCR sequence derives from an adult with an advanced solid tumor such as melanoma, head and neck, liver or kidney cancer. Material: CD4+ or CD8+ T cells sorted from blood, obtained in a trial of the OX40 agonist ivuxolimab. This chain joins TRBV2 and TRBJ2-5; D is perhaps TRBD1 (5 bases). CDR3 nucleotide sequence: TGTGCCAGCAGGACAGCCACTCAAGAGACCCAGTACTTC. Protein product: CASRTATQETQYF.